Below, 9 T cell receptor beta chains from the same sample are listed, as sequenced in a study of T cells in Graves' hyperthyroidism and ophthalmopathy. RNA transcripts served as the template for amplifying TCR beta CDR3 regions. Using the HTBI primer set, a first-round RT-PCR was run on the TCR CDR3. TCRdb reprocessed the multiplex PCR reads with MiXCR, giving one entry per CDR3 protein. The sample contains 490,000 or so distinct CDR3 sequences, around 15% of which appear only once. The sequencing sample was made of blood. These receptor sequences come from a woman aged 30 to 39 with Graves' ophthalmopathy.

J is TRBJ2-2 and V is TRBV2; tentatively, D is TRBD2 (5 bases). V was pared by 6 bases and J by 1 base, with 12 bases between. The CDR3 is made up of 15 amino acids. From germline, CDR1 is SNHLY and CDR2 FYNNEI. The CDR3 region has the DNA TGTGCCAGCAGGCCGGGGAAGGGGAACACCGGGGAGCTGTTTTTT. It encodes CASRPGKGNTGELFF.

There are many counts of this clonotype. This rearrangement joins TRBV7-2 to TRBJ1-4, with no clear D. The CDR3 extends over 11 amino acids. The germline gives CDR1 SGHTA, CDR2 FQGNSA. V was pared by 3 bases and J by 4 bases, with 0 bases between. CDR3 residues: CASSFNEKLFF. CDR3 bases: TGTGCCAGCAGCTTTAATGAAAAACTGTTTTTT.

Turning to this clonotype: A read error is possible here, since a much larger clone lies one base away. This chain uses TRBV20-1 with TRBJ2-7, with D maybe TRBD2 (5 bases). The V gene's germline CDR1 is DFQATT and CDR2 SNEGSKA (reference sequence). The CDR3 is 14 amino acids. Trimming left V 3 bases short and J 0 bases short, with 12 bases between. The CDR3: CSASGGRSSYEQYF. Here the CDR3 DNA reads TGCAGTGCTAGTGGCGGGCGTAGCTCCTACGAGCAGTACTTC.

There are a few counts of this clonotype. The chain recombines TRBV2 with TRBJ1-2; TRBD1 is a possible D gene (6 bases). With 4 bases removed from V and 4 bases from J, the gap between germline ends came to 13 bases. This CDR3 has 14 residues. Germline-derived CDR1 and CDR2 are SNHLY and FYNNEI. The CDR3, as DNA: TGTGCCAGCAGTGTAAAGGCAGGGGCCTATGGCTACACCTTC. It codes for CASSVKAGAYGYTF.

This clonotype has just a few counts. The rearrangement joins TRBV5-1 to TRBJ2-1, with D uncertain. Per germline, CDR1 SGHRS and CDR2 YFSETQ. Trimming took 3 bases from V and 3 from J, leaving 16 bases between them. The CDR3 is 16 residues long. This CDR3 is CASSSGGGSFYNEQFF. CDR3 DNA: TGCGCCAGCAGCTCGGGTGGCGGATCCTTCTACAATGAGCAGTTCTTC.

This clonotype was seen many times. This chain links TRBV28 with TRBJ2-1, with 9 bases matching TRBD1. CDR3 size: 20 residues. J gave up 0 bases and V 4 bases, and 16 bases lay outside the gene matches. Germline V gene lookup returns CDR1 MDHEN and CDR2 SYDVKM. DNA of the CDR3: TGTGCCAGCAGTTCCCCGGGACAGGGAGTCACAGGGACCTCCTACAATGAGCAGTTCTTC. This translates into CASSSPGQGVTGTSYNEQFF.

The sample holds one count of this clonotype. The chain couples TRBV4-2 to TRBJ2-7; 8 bases map to TRBD1. J was trimmed by 5 bases and V by 4 bases; bases with no gene match: 10. CDR1 is LGHNA, CDR2 YNFKEQ, per germline. The CDR3 runs 15 residues. The CDR3 here is CASSRIGQGNHEQYF. CDR3 DNA: TGTGCCAGCAGCCGGATAGGACAGGGTAACCACGAGCAGTACTTC.

This clonotype was seen a handful of times. V and J are TRBV20-1 and TRBJ1-5; the match to TRBD1 covers 12 bases. Germline values: CDR1 DFQATT, CDR2 SNEGSKA (reference sequence). The CDR3 extends over 16 amino acids. After removal of 0 bases from V and 7 bases from J, the junction contained 7 bases not matched to a gene. CDR3 sequence: CSAREGTGGYGQPQHF. Here the CDR3 DNA reads TGCAGTGCTAGAGAAGGGACAGGGGGCTACGGACAGCCCCAGCATTTT.

The chain has TRBV5-1 and TRBJ2-7; TRBD1 might be the D (7 bases). The germline V gene encodes CDR1 SGHRS and CDR2 YFSETQ. V was shortened by 4 bases and J by 0 bases, with 14 bases between the two germline ends. CDR3 length equals 15 residues. DNA for the CDR3: TGCGCCAGCAGCGGCGCAGGGGGGAGCTCCTACGAGCAGTACTTC. Translation: CASSGAGGSSYEQYF.